Listed below are T cell receptor beta chains from one sample, sequenced in a study of neoadjuvant nivolumab and ipilimumab in lung cancer. TCRdb's table, derived via immunoSEQ multiplex PCR, lists solely in-frame clones and lacks some. The sample carries about 18,000 clones, about 89% recorded once. The starting material was peripheral blood, obtained before neoadjuvant nivolumab, alone or with ipilimumab. The receptors here all came from an adult with non-small cell lung cancer. CDR3s include the opening cysteine and the closing phenylalanine or tryptophan. A D gene is named only where the DNA matches it firmly. Some rows mark clone size as missing; the rest say once, few, many or name a class of expanded clone.

j_call: TRBJ1-1
d_call: TRBD1
clone_size: .
v_call: TRBV5-1
cdr3_nt: TGCGCCAGCAGCTTGGGAACTGGACAGGGGAACACTGAAGCTTTCTTT
cdr3_aa: CASSLGTGQGNTEAFF

j_call: TRBJ1-4
d_call: TRBD1
clone_size: .
v_call: TRBV30
cdr3_nt: TGTGCCTGGAGTCCCCCGGGACAGGGTGATGAAAAACTGTTTTTT
cdr3_aa: CAWSPPGQGDEKLFF

j_call: TRBJ2-3
d_call: .
clone_size: .
v_call: TRBV4-1
cdr3_nt: TGCGCCAGCAGCCATGCAACCGGAGATACGCAGTATTTT
cdr3_aa: CASSHATGDTQYF

j_call: TRBJ2-3
d_call: .
clone_size: once
v_call: TRBV11-2
cdr3_nt: TGTGCCAGCAGCCTTACAGATACGCAGTATTTT
cdr3_aa: CASSLTDTQYF

j_call: TRBJ1-5
d_call: TRBD1
clone_size: .
v_call: TRBV4-1
cdr3_nt: TGCGCCAGCAGCCAAGGGGAAGGGGGCCCTCAGCCCCAGCATTTT
cdr3_aa: CASSQGEGGPQPQHF

j_call: TRBJ1-2
d_call: TRBD1
clone_size: .
v_call: TRBV9
cdr3_nt: TGTGCCAGCAGCGTAGACCTCGGGACAGTGTCATACTATGGCTACACCTTC
cdr3_aa: CASSVDLGTVSYYGYTF

j_call: TRBJ1-4
d_call: .
clone_size: .
v_call: TRBV7-2
cdr3_nt: TGTGCCAGCGGTCAGGGGACGTATGCAACTAATGAAAAACTGTTTTTT
cdr3_aa: CASGQGTYATNEKLFF

j_call: TRBJ2-5
d_call: TRBD2
clone_size: .
v_call: TRBV7-3
cdr3_nt: TGTGCCAGCAGCTTAACCCCTAGCGGGAGAGAGACCCAGTACTTC
cdr3_aa: CASSLTPSGRETQYF

j_call: TRBJ2-3
d_call: TRBD2
clone_size: .
v_call: TRBV5-1
cdr3_nt: TGCGCCAGCAGGATTGCGGGGGTTTCGAGCACAGATACGCAGTATTTT
cdr3_aa: CASRIAGVSSTDTQYF

j_call: TRBJ2-7
d_call: TRBD1
clone_size: .
v_call: TRBV9
cdr3_nt: TGTGCCAGCAGCGTAGCTACGGGACAGGGAACCGAGCAGTACTTC
cdr3_aa: CASSVATGQGTEQYF

j_call: TRBJ2-5
d_call: .
clone_size: .
v_call: TRBV6-5
cdr3_nt: TGTGCCAGCAGAAGGGTTCCACAAGAGACCCAGTACTTC
cdr3_aa: CASRRVPQETQYF

j_call: TRBJ2-3
d_call: .
clone_size: .
v_call: TRBV9
cdr3_nt: TGTGCCGGCAGCGTTAGCGGCTCCACAGATACGCAGTATTTT
cdr3_aa: CAGSVSGSTDTQYF

j_call: TRBJ2-3
d_call: .
clone_size: .
v_call: TRBV7-8
cdr3_nt: TGTGCCAGCAGCTTAGAGCGGGTCACAGATACGCAGTATTTT
cdr3_aa: CASSLERVTDTQYF

j_call: TRBJ2-7
d_call: TRBD1
clone_size: .
v_call: TRBV7-2
cdr3_nt: TGTGCCAGCAGAACTACCGGGACAGGGGGCACCTACGAGCAGTACTTC
cdr3_aa: CASRTTGTGGTYEQYF

j_call: TRBJ2-7
d_call: .
clone_size: .
v_call: TRBV18
cdr3_nt: TGTGCCAGCTCAGACGAGGGGGCGAAGGGAGGCTACGAGCAGTACTTC
cdr3_aa: CASSDEGAKGGYEQYF

j_call: TRBJ2-1
d_call: .
clone_size: once
v_call: TRBV18
cdr3_nt: TGTGCCAGCTCACAGGGGTCCTACAATGAGCAGTTCTTC
cdr3_aa: CASSQGSYNEQFF

j_call: TRBJ1-5
d_call: TRBD1
clone_size: .
v_call: TRBV6-5
cdr3_nt: TGTGCCAGCAGCCCGGGACAGGGAGTGGGCCAGCCCCAGCATTTT
cdr3_aa: CASSPGQGVGQPQHF

j_call: TRBJ1-2
d_call: TRBD1
clone_size: once
v_call: TRBV5-4
cdr3_nt: TGTGCCAGCAGCTTGGGTGGGACAGGGGGCGATGGCTACACCTTC
cdr3_aa: CASSLGGTGGDGYTF

j_call: TRBJ2-1
d_call: .
clone_size: once
v_call: TRBV18
cdr3_nt: TGTGCCAGCTCACCAAATTCCTACAATGAGCAGTTCTTC
cdr3_aa: CASSPNSYNEQFF

j_call: TRBJ2-7
d_call: .
clone_size: .
v_call: TRBV15
cdr3_nt: TGTGCCACCAGCAGGGGGGTTAACTTGGTAGAGCAGTACTTC
cdr3_aa: CATSRGVNLVEQYF

j_call: TRBJ2-2
d_call: .
clone_size: few
v_call: TRBV2
cdr3_nt: TGTGCCAGCACGGGACACGCCGCGAACACCGGGGAGCTGTTTTTT
cdr3_aa: CASTGHAANTGELFF

j_call: TRBJ2-1
d_call: .
clone_size: .
v_call: TRBV6-5
cdr3_nt: TGTGCCAGCACTGGGGGTTGGTACAATGAGCAGTTCTTC
cdr3_aa: CASTGGWYNEQFF

j_call: TRBJ1-1
d_call: .
clone_size: once
v_call: TRBV5-4
cdr3_nt: TGTGCCAGTAGCCCGGGGGAGTCGAACACTGAAGCTTTCTTT
cdr3_aa: CASSPGESNTEAFF

j_call: TRBJ2-3
d_call: TRBD1
clone_size: .
v_call: TRBV7-9
cdr3_nt: TGTGCCAGCAGCTCTGGAAAGGGACAGGGGAGAGGAGATACGCAGTATTTT
cdr3_aa: CASSSGKGQGRGDTQYF

j_call: TRBJ2-3
d_call: .
clone_size: few
v_call: TRBV4-1
cdr3_nt: TGCGCCAGCAGCCTCCTACAGGGAGGGAGCACAGATACGCAGTATTTT
cdr3_aa: CASSLLQGGSTDTQYF

j_call: TRBJ2-1
d_call: .
clone_size: once
v_call: TRBV7-6
cdr3_nt: TGTGCCAGCAGCCCTATTTTGGGGGAAGTTGGGAACAATGAGCAGTTCTTC
cdr3_aa: CASSPILGEVGNNEQFF

j_call: TRBJ1-5
d_call: .
clone_size: once
v_call: TRBV7-2
cdr3_nt: TGTGCCAGCAGCCGTCTGGGTCAGCCCCAGCATTTT
cdr3_aa: CASSRLGQPQHF

j_call: TRBJ2-7
d_call: TRBD1
clone_size: .
v_call: TRBV4-2
cdr3_nt: TGTGCCAGCAGCCAAGACCTGGGGACAGGCTACGAGCAGTACTTC
cdr3_aa: CASSQDLGTGYEQYF

j_call: TRBJ2-3
d_call: TRBD2
clone_size: .
v_call: TRBV6-1
cdr3_nt: TGTGCCAGCCCAGGGGATAGCGGGACTACAGATACGCAGTATTTT
cdr3_aa: CASPGDSGTTDTQYF

j_call: TRBJ2-5
d_call: .
clone_size: .
v_call: TRBV5-1
cdr3_nt: TGCGCCAGCAGCTTAGGAGGGCTTGGGGAGACCCAGTACTTC
cdr3_aa: CASSLGGLGETQYF

j_call: TRBJ2-1
d_call: .
clone_size: .
v_call: TRBV6-6
cdr3_nt: TGTGCCAGCAGTTACGAGACAGGCTCCTACAATGAGCAGTTCTTC
cdr3_aa: CASSYETGSYNEQFF

j_call: TRBJ2-1
d_call: .
clone_size: .
v_call: TRBV5-1
cdr3_nt: TGCGCCAGCAGCTGGAGTGGGAGTGGGTACAATGAGCAGTTCTTC
cdr3_aa: CASSWSGSGYNEQFF

j_call: TRBJ1-2
d_call: .
clone_size: once
v_call: TRBV28
cdr3_nt: TGTGCCAGCAGTTCACCTTCTCAGTCCTATGGCTACACCTTC
cdr3_aa: CASSSPSQSYGYTF

j_call: TRBJ1-1
d_call: TRBD1
clone_size: .
v_call: TRBV11-3
cdr3_nt: TGTGCCAGCAGCCTGACAGGGAGAACTGAAGCTTTCTTT
cdr3_aa: CASSLTGRTEAFF

j_call: TRBJ1-1
d_call: .
clone_size: few
v_call: TRBV30
cdr3_nt: TGTGCCTGGAGGCAGGACCATGAAGCTTTCTTT
cdr3_aa: CAWRQDHEAFF

j_call: TRBJ2-1
d_call: .
clone_size: .
v_call: TRBV5-1
cdr3_nt: TGCGCCAGCAGCTTGGGAGATGATGAGCAGTTCTTC
cdr3_aa: CASSLGDDEQFF

j_call: TRBJ2-7
d_call: .
clone_size: .
v_call: TRBV6-5
cdr3_nt: TGTGCCAGCAGTTACGGACGGGCGCCGTATTTCTACGAGCAGTACTTC
cdr3_aa: CASSYGRAPYFYEQYF

j_call: TRBJ1-2
d_call: TRBD1
clone_size: .
v_call: TRBV19
cdr3_nt: TGTGCCAGTACCCCGGACAGGGGGCAGACCTATGGCTACACCTTC
cdr3_aa: CASTPDRGQTYGYTF

j_call: TRBJ2-7
d_call: TRBD2
clone_size: .
v_call: TRBV30
cdr3_nt: TGTGCCTGGAGTCCCGGAATAGCGGGAAGCGCTTACGAGCAGTACTTC
cdr3_aa: CAWSPGIAGSAYEQYF

j_call: TRBJ1-1
d_call: TRBD1
clone_size: .
v_call: TRBV7-9
cdr3_nt: TGTGCCAGCAGCTTAGTGACCACAGGGGGCACTGAAGCTTTCTTT
cdr3_aa: CASSLVTTGGTEAFF

j_call: TRBJ2-7
d_call: .
clone_size: .
v_call: TRBV27
cdr3_nt: TGTGCCAGCAGTTCCCTCGGCGCGGGAAGTACCGAGCAGTACTTC
cdr3_aa: CASSSLGAGSTEQYF

j_call: TRBJ1-2
d_call: .
clone_size: .
v_call: TRBV7-9
cdr3_nt: TGTGCCAGCAGCTTAACCCGAGGGAACTATGGCTACACCTTC
cdr3_aa: CASSLTRGNYGYTF

j_call: TRBJ1-1
d_call: .
clone_size: few
v_call: TRBV29-1
cdr3_nt: TGCAGCGGAACCCAGGGAAGGGTCACTGAAGCTTTCTTT
cdr3_aa: CSGTQGRVTEAFF

j_call: TRBJ2-1
d_call: .
clone_size: .
v_call: TRBV30
cdr3_nt: TGTGCCTGGAGTGACCCGGGAGTAGCCTACAATGAGCAGTTCTTC
cdr3_aa: CAWSDPGVAYNEQFF

j_call: TRBJ2-7
d_call: TRBD2
clone_size: once
v_call: TRBV7-9
cdr3_nt: TGTGCCAGCAGCTTAGGGGTAGCGGGCCAGGACGAGCAGTACTTC
cdr3_aa: CASSLGVAGQDEQYF

j_call: TRBJ1-2
d_call: TRBD1
clone_size: .
v_call: TRBV19
cdr3_nt: TGTGCCAGTAGTCCAGGGGGGGCCTATGGCTACACCTTC
cdr3_aa: CASSPGGAYGYTF

j_call: TRBJ2-1
d_call: .
clone_size: .
v_call: TRBV9
cdr3_nt: TGTGCCAGCAGCTTGACAGACAGCTCCTACAATGAGCAGTTCTTC
cdr3_aa: CASSLTDSSYNEQFF

j_call: TRBJ2-1
d_call: .
clone_size: .
v_call: TRBV18
cdr3_nt: TGTGCCAGCTCAGCCACGGGGGCGGGAGTGTCGATATCGAGTGGGTTCTTC
cdr3_aa: CASSATGAGVSISSGFF

j_call: TRBJ2-5
d_call: .
clone_size: .
v_call: TRBV18
cdr3_nt: TGTGCCAGCTCACCGATGGAGATCTACCAAGAGACCCAGTACTTC
cdr3_aa: CASSPMEIYQETQYF

j_call: TRBJ1-5
d_call: .
clone_size: .
v_call: TRBV18
cdr3_nt: TGTGCCAGCTCACCGGCTCGTAGCAATCAGCCCCAGCATTTT
cdr3_aa: CASSPARSNQPQHF

j_call: TRBJ2-3
d_call: TRBD2
clone_size: .
v_call: TRBV5-4
cdr3_nt: TGTGCCAGCAGGGCCGCGGGAGGGACTGATACGCAGTATTTT
cdr3_aa: CASRAAGGTDTQYF

j_call: TRBJ2-1
d_call: TRBD2
clone_size: once
v_call: TRBV18
cdr3_nt: TGTGCCAGCTCACCTCTAGCGGGGAACAATGAGCAGTTCTTC
cdr3_aa: CASSPLAGNNEQFF

j_call: TRBJ1-1
d_call: .
clone_size: .
v_call: TRBV6-1
cdr3_nt: TGTGCCAGCATAGCGAACACTGAAGCTTTCTTT
cdr3_aa: CASIANTEAFF

j_call: TRBJ2-7
d_call: .
clone_size: .
v_call: TRBV5-1
cdr3_nt: TGCGCCAGCGGCCGGTCCGGGGGGCAGACCTACGAGCAGTACTTC
cdr3_aa: CASGRSGGQTYEQYF